The 28 T cell receptor beta chains below were found in one sample sequenced in a study of cytomegalovirus exposure and HLA in healthy donors. Sequenced by immunoSEQ multiplex PCR; TCRdb stores in-frame clones only, minus some. The data hold under 250,000 clones, with 80% to 90% observed a single time. Sequenced material: PBMCs. These receptors originate from a woman between 18 and 29 years old in good health and CMV-seropositive.

This rearrangement joins TRBV6-6 to TRBJ2-3, with 7 bases aligning to TRBD2. J gave up 1 base and V 4 bases, and 5 bases lay outside the gene matches. CDR1 is MNHNY and CDR2 is SVGAGI in the germline V gene (reference sequence). The CDR3 is 15 residues long. The CDR3 DNA is TGTGCCAGCAGTTCAGTAGGGAGGGGCACAGATACGCAGTATTTT. Encoded protein: CASSSVGRGTDTQYF.

V is TRBV5-6 and J is TRBJ2-1; TRBD2 matches 9 bases. Germline V gene data show CDR1 as SGHDT and CDR2 as YYEEEE. This CDR3 is built from 16 residues. The ends lost 4 bases at V and 1 base at J; junction bases unmatched: 6. The CDR3 loop is CASSDITSGSYNEQFF. The CDR3 nucleotides read TGTGCCAGCAGCGATATTACTAGCGGGTCCTACAATGAGCAGTTCTTC.

V and J are TRBV25-1 and TRBJ1-2; 7 bases fit TRBD1. CDR3 length: 15 residues. Germline CDR1 MGHDK, CDR2 SYGVNS. The J segment lost 3 bases and the V segment lost 4 bases, leaving 8 bases of the junction unmatched. CDR3 in DNA: TGTGCCAGCAGTGGATTGGGACAGAGGGACTATGGCTACACCTTC. Encoded protein: CASSGLGQRDYGYTF.

The V call is TRBV6-1, the J call TRBJ1-5; D gene ambiguous. This CDR3 has 14 amino acids. V was cut by 7 bases and J by 0 bases, with 10 bases left in between. In germline, CDR1 is MNHNS, CDR2 SASEGT. The CDR3 spells CASTESYSNQPQHF. The CDR3 DNA follows: TGTGCCAGCACCGAGAGCTATAGCAATCAGCCCCAGCATTTT.

The CDR3 spells CASSGVTGGERNTIYF. CDR3 bases: TGTGCCAGCAGCGGGGTAACAGGGGGCGAGCGAAACACCATATATTTT. The J gene is TRBJ1-3, the V gene TRBV28, with 9 nucleotides matching TRBD1. This CDR3 is 16 amino acids long. V gave up 6 bases and J gave up 5 bases; unmatched junction bases: 11. Per germline, CDR1 MDHEN and CDR2 SYDVKM. The full variable domain, in which reference TRBV28 and TRBJ1-3 provide the parts outside the CDR3, is DVKVTQSSRYLVKRTGEKVFLECVQDMDHENMFWYRQDPGLGLRLIYFSYDVKMKEKGDIPEGYSVSREKKERFSLILESASTNQTSMYLCASSGVTGGERNTIYFGEGSWLTVV.

The chain employs TRBV10-3 and TRBJ1-1; TRBD1 matches 7 bases. The V segment lost 11 bases and the J segment 1 base; nucleotides outside the gene matches: 4. The CDR3 length is 12 residues. CDR1 ENHRY and CDR2 SYGVKD come from the germline V gene. The CDR3, as DNA: TGTGCCGTCGGACAGGCGAACACTGAAGCTTTCTTT. As protein: CAVGQANTEAFF.

V and J are TRBV5-1 and TRBJ2-5; 13 bases agree with TRBD2. There are 20 residues in the CDR3. CDR1 and CDR2 from the germline V gene are SGHRS and YFSETQ. With V trimmed by 0 bases and J by 4 bases, 15 bases remained unmatched. CDR3 protein: CASSLAPLGTSGMMRETQYF. CDR3 bases: TGCGCCAGCAGCTTGGCTCCATTAGGGACTAGCGGGATGATGCGAGAGACCCAGTACTTC.

Only one count was recorded for this clone. The chain is built from TRBV9 and TRBJ1-3; D perhaps matches TRBD1 (6 bases). V was clipped by 0 bases and J by 3 bases, with 13 bases between them. Germline loops: CDR1 SGDLS, CDR2 YYNGEE. This CDR3 has 16 amino acids. In DNA, the CDR3 is TGTGCCAGCAGCGTAGGATGGGGGGGCAATGGAAACACCATATATTTT. Its translation: CASSVGWGGNGNTIYF.

The chain is built from TRBV7-9 and TRBJ1-4, with 9 bases fitting TRBD1. Per the germline V gene, CDR1 is SEHNR and CDR2 is FQNEAQ (reference sequence). The trim removed 5 bases at V and 7 bases at J, leaving 8 bases unmatched. The CDR3 is 15 residues long. CDR3 DNA sequence: TGTGCCAGCAGCCAGAAGACAGGGGGGAGTGAAAAACTGTTTTTT. The encoded protein is CASSQKTGGSEKLFF.

This clone has a single count. The chain has TRBV6-6 and TRBJ1-1, with TRBD1 matching 10 bases. The CDR3 covers 15 residues. CDR1 is MNHNY and CDR2 is SVGAGI in the germline V gene (reference sequence). Trimming at V came to 7 bases and at J to 0 bases, leaving 5 bases not matched to a gene. CDR3 sequence (DNA): TGTGCCAGCATTTGGACAGGGGGAATGAACACTGAAGCTTTCTTT. As protein: CASIWTGGMNTEAFF.

This chain links TRBV18 with TRBJ2-7, with 8 bases identical to TRBD1. The CDR3 is 13 amino acids. V lost 2 bases and J lost 3; bases outside the gene matches: 0. CDR1 KGHSH and CDR2 LQKENI come from the germline V gene. The CDR3: CASSPGTGYEQYF. The CDR3, as DNA: TGTGCCAGCTCACCAGGGACAGGCTACGAGCAGTACTTC.

V and J are TRBV20-1 and TRBJ1-2; D is uncertain. CDR3 length equals 11 residues. Trimming took off 5 bases at V and 5 bases at J, with 9 bases between the two ends. Germline-derived CDR1 and CDR2 are DFQATT and SNEGSKA (reference sequence). This CDR3 is CSARLAYGYTF. In DNA, the CDR3 is TGCAGTGCTCGATTGGCATATGGCTACACCTTC.

This chain connects TRBV15 to TRBJ2-5, with D possibly TRBD1 on 6 matching bases. Germline CDR1 is LNHNV and CDR2 is YYDKDF (reference sequence). The V end was cut by 0 bases, the J end by 2 bases, with 7 bases between. The CDR3 spans 14 residues. In nucleotides, the CDR3 is TGTGCCACCAGCAGAGAGGACAGACAAGAGACCCAGTACTTC. Translated, it gives CATSREDRQETQYF.

The chain is built from TRBV27 and TRBJ2-5; the D gene is possibly TRBD1 (6 bases). V was pared by 7 bases and J by 10 bases, with 22 bases between. The CDR3 is 14 residues long. Germline CDR1 and CDR2: MNHEY and SMNVEV (reference sequence). CDR3 DNA: TGTGCCAGCACTTCGGCAGGGGAAGGCATGGTCCAGTACTTC. It is translated as CASTSAGEGMVQYF.

The chain uses TRBV9 and TRBJ1-3; D gene uncertain. The ends were cut back, 4 bases at V and 0 bases at J, with 14 bases in the middle. The CDR3 has 16 amino acids. Germline V gene sequence: CDR1 SGDLS, CDR2 YYNGEE. CDR3 in amino acids: CASSTSGGRSGNTIYF. The CDR3 DNA follows: TGTGCCAGCAGCACCTCGGGAGGCCGCTCTGGAAACACCATATATTTT.

CDR3 in amino acids: CASSQAGFQPQHF. CDR3 nucleotide sequence: TGCGCCAGCAGCCAAGCGGGGTTTCAGCCCCAGCATTTT. The chain links TRBV4-1 to TRBJ1-5, with no clear D. This CDR3 has 13 amino acids. Germline lookup yields CDR1 MGHRA and CDR2 YSYEKL. Deletions cut 1 base from V and 6 bases from J, with 7 bases between.

J is TRBJ1-2 and V is TRBV6-1; tentatively, D is TRBD1 (5 bases). CDR3 length equals 17 residues. Per germline, CDR1 MNHNS and CDR2 SASEGT. The V and J ends lost 2 bases and 3 bases respectively, with 19 bases between them. The CDR3: CASSERGLRQEDYGYTF. The CDR3 DNA follows: TGTGCCAGCAGTGAACGGGGACTCAGGCAGGAGGACTATGGCTACACCTTC.

V and J are TRBV2 and TRBJ2-7, with 7 positions matching TRBD1. Germline loops: CDR1 SNHLY, CDR2 FYNNEI. Trimming cost V 8 bases and J 3 bases; bases outside gene matches: 7. The CDR3 is made up of 13 amino acids. The CDR3 loop reads CASRDSLYYEQYF. The CDR3 DNA is TGTGCCAGCCGGGACAGCCTCTACTACGAGCAGTACTTC.

The chain recombines TRBV2 with TRBJ2-7; 7 bases align to TRBD2. CDR3 size: 13 residues. Germline trimming cut 7 bases from V and 2 bases from J; bases unmatched to any gene: 5. The V gene's germline CDR1 is SNHLY and CDR2 FYNNEI. The CDR3 reads CASKRLAPYEQYF. In DNA, the CDR3 is TGTGCCAGCAAAAGACTAGCCCCCTACGAGCAGTACTTC.

DNA for the CDR3: TGTGCCAGCAGTGAATTTGGGACAGTGAACACCGGGGAGCTGTTTTTT. It yields the protein CASSEFGTVNTGELFF. The chain is built from TRBV6-1 and TRBJ2-2, with TRBD1 matching over 7 bases. CDR1 is MNHNS and CDR2 is SASEGT in the germline V gene. V gave up 2 bases and J gave up 1 base; unmatched junction bases: 4. The CDR3 covers 16 residues.

This chain joins TRBV5-4 and TRBJ2-2; 9 bases match TRBD1. The germline V gene encodes CDR1 SGHNT and CDR2 YYREEE (reference sequence). The length of the CDR3 is 17 residues. V trimming: 4 bases; J trimming: 3 bases; junction bases outside the gene matches: 10. The CDR3 loop reads CASSPRTGVSHTGELFF. CDR3 sequence (DNA): TGTGCCAGCAGCCCCCGGACAGGGGTTAGTCACACCGGGGAGCTGTTTTTT.

The chain links TRBV21-1 to TRBJ1-2; the table names TRBD1, a call not compared with the DNA. TRBV21-1 corresponds to a pseudogene. The CDR3 length is 13 residues. CDR3 amino acids: CASSFQANYGYTF. CDR3 DNA: TGTGCCAGCAGCTTCCAGGCTAACTATGGCTACACCTTC.

The V gene is TRBV5-1, the J gene TRBJ1-1, with D hard to call. In germline, CDR1 is SGHRS, CDR2 YFSETQ. CDR3 size: 14 residues. V lost 3 bases, J lost 4 bases, and 13 bases lay in between. The CDR3 DNA reads TGCGCCAGCAGCTCCGAGGTGTCGGGCACTGAAGCTTTCTTT. This translates into CASSSEVSGTEAFF.

The V and J genes are TRBV15 and TRBJ1-4, with a possible D match to TRBD1 (6 bases). This CDR3 region has 17 residues. Germline V gene sequence: CDR1 LNHNV, CDR2 YYDKDF (reference sequence). Trimming cost V 0 bases and J 10 bases, with 21 bases left between them. The CDR3 loop reads CATSRDLYQGPEGKLFF. CDR3 nucleotides: TGTGCCACCAGCAGAGATCTATATCAGGGGCCAGAGGGAAAACTGTTTTTT.

V is TRBV11-1 and J is TRBJ2-5; D gene unclear. The CDR3 runs 16 residues. V gave up 0 bases and J gave up 1 base, with 12 bases separating them. Germline assignment: CDR1 SGHAT and CDR2 FQDESV (reference sequence). The CDR3 nucleotides are TGTGCCAGCAGCTTAGCGTCGCAGAGGCTCCAAGAGACCCAGTACTTC. Its protein product is CASSLASQRLQETQYF. The variable domain in full, with the rest retrieved from reference TRBV11-1 and TRBJ2-5, is EAEVAQSPRYKITEKSQAVAFWCDPISGHATLYWYRQILGQGPELLVQFQDESVVDDSQLPKDRFSAERLKGVDSTLKIQPAELGDSAMYLCASSLASQRLQETQYFGPGTRLLVL.

The genes are TRBV19 and TRBJ2-5; TRBD1 matches at 7 bases. This CDR3 region has 16 residues. Germline loops: CDR1 LNHDA, CDR2 SQIVND (reference sequence). J lost 2 bases, V lost 6 bases, and 12 bases had no gene match. The CDR3 region has the DNA TGTGCCAGTAGCCAAAGCGGACTGGGACAGCAAGAGACCCAGTACTTC. Protein: CASSQSGLGQQETQYF. The full variable domain, its missing parts supplied by reference TRBV19 and TRBJ2-5, is DGGITQSPKYLFRKEGQNVTLSCEQNLNHDAMYWYRQDPGQGLRLIYYSQIVNDFQKGDIAEGYSVSREKKESFPLTVTSAQKNPTAFYLCASSQSGLGQQETQYFGPGTRLLVL.

The CDR3 reads CASGGDTNQPQHF. In nucleotides, the CDR3 is TGTGCCAGCGGGGGGGACACGAATCAGCCCCAGCATTTT. The rearrangement joins TRBV28 to TRBJ1-5; a weak D match, TRBD1 (6 bases). Germline V gene lookup returns CDR1 MDHEN and CDR2 SYDVKM. CDR3 length: 13 residues. V lost 8 bases to trimming and J lost 4 bases, with 12 bases between them.

This chain joins TRBV21-1 and TRBJ2-1; TRBD1 is taken as the D call from the table, unchecked against the DNA. TRBV21-1 corresponds to a pseudogene. The CDR3 extends over 13 amino acids. The CDR3 DNA reads TGTGCCAGCAGCGCGACAGGGGGCGATGAGCAGTTCTTC. The encoded protein is CASSATGGDEQFF.